What follows is one T cell receptor beta chain and its context. The antigen remains unidentified. PCR involved 60 Vbeta and 13 Jbeta primers. Sequencing was performed with immunoSEQ multiplex PCR; in TCRdb, only in-frame clones are kept and a portion is missing. The sample spans some 53,000 clones; the ten largest clones claim approximately 13%. This sample was taken from a study of cytomegalovirus exposure and HLA in healthy donors. Study-wide results and caveats: A few CMV-associated chains were confirmed in vitro to be specific for CMV antigens. Indistinguishable V segments, including TRBV6-2 and TRBV6-3, were excluded. Accurate prediction of most subjects' HLA-A and HLA-B alleles from TCR beta sequences was reported.

CDR1 is MDHEN and CDR2 is SYDVKM in the germline V gene. V was clipped by 10 bases and J by 3 bases; unmatched bases: 8. This CDR3 spans 14 amino acids. Sequencing was performed on PBMCs. The V call is TRBV28, the J call TRBJ1-4; TRBD1 matches 7 bases. This receptor was taken from a woman aged 55-69 years in good health and CMV-seropositive. This CDR3 is CATTRGTANEKLFF. CDR3 sequence (DNA): TGTGCCACCACCCGCGGGACAGCTAATGAAAAACTGTTTTTT. The entire variable domain, with the rest obtained from reference TRBV28 and TRBJ1-4, is as follows: DVKVTQSSRYLVKRTGEKVFLECVQDMDHENMFWYRQDPGLGLRLIYFSYDVKMKEKGDIPEGYSVSREKKERFSLILESASTNQTSMYLCATTRGTANEKLFFGSGTQLSVL.